A selection of T cell receptor beta chains follows, all from one sample in a study of shared clonotypes between healthy human individuals. Method: immunoSEQ multiplex PCR; TCRdb's copy keeps in-frame clones and lacks some. Of approximately 2,000,000 clones listed, 80% to 95% were seen once; the top ten hold approximately 1.7%. The source material was naive CD8+ T cells from PBMCs. The receptor source for this set is a man aged 18 to 30 in good health. Some clones in this sample may be carry-over from other donors' samples. CDR3s include the opening cysteine and the closing phenylalanine or tryptophan. Each record gives: CDR3 DNA, CDR3 protein, J gene, D gene, clone size, V gene. A D gene is named only where the DNA matches it firmly. The listing skips clone size in some rows; elsewhere it reads once, few, many or a size class.

TGTGCCAGCAGCTTCTCTTTGGGCGAGCAGTACTTC | CASSFSLGEQYF | TRBJ2-7 | . | . | TRBV7-3
TGTGCCAGCAGCGAACCGCGGGGTTCTGGGGCCAACGTCCTGACTTTC | CASSEPRGSGANVLTF | TRBJ2-6 | . | . | TRBV7-9
TGTGCCACAACGTTAGACAGGTCTGGAGCCAACGTCCTGACTTTC | CATTLDRSGANVLTF | TRBJ2-6 | . | . | TRBV19
TGTGCCAGCAGTGAACGGCTCCGGGGAAGTAGCAATCAGCCCCAGCATTTT | CASSERLRGSSNQPQHF | TRBJ1-5 | . | . | TRBV6-1
TGTGCCAGCAGTTCTTATTCAAGGGACAATGAGCAGTTCTTC | CASSSYSRDNEQFF | TRBJ2-1 | . | . | TRBV27
TGTGCCAGCAGTTTGTTTAGCGGGACCTCCCACGAGCAGTACTTC | CASSLFSGTSHEQYF | TRBJ2-7 | TRBD2 | . | TRBV27
TGTGCCAGCAGTTTTTCGTCCAGCGGGGATGAGCAGTTCTTC | CASSFSSSGDEQFF | TRBJ2-1 | TRBD2 | . | TRBV28
TGTGCCAGCAGCGAGAGTTACAATGAGCAGTTCTTC | CASSESYNEQFF | TRBJ2-1 | . | . | TRBV7-9
TGTGCCAGCAGTTTAGCGGGAGGGACCTACGAGCAGTACTTC | CASSLAGGTYEQYF | TRBJ2-7 | TRBD2 | . | TRBV28
TGTGCCAGCAGGCAGGCCGGACGCTCCTACGAGCAGTACTTC | CASRQAGRSYEQYF | TRBJ2-7 | . | . | TRBV25-1
TGTGCCAGTAGTCCTCCGGACAGGGATAAGAGTGAGCAGTTCTTC | CASSPPDRDKSEQFF | TRBJ2-1 | TRBD1 | . | TRBV19
TGTGCCACCAGCAGAGGGACAGGGGGGTATCAGCCCCAGCATTTT | CATSRGTGGYQPQHF | TRBJ1-5 | TRBD1 | . | TRBV15
TGTGCCAGCAGCTTAGGTGTTGCGGCAGACAATCAGCCCCAGCATTTT | CASSLGVAADNQPQHF | TRBJ1-5 | . | . | TRBV7-8
TGTGCCAGCAGCCCGGGAGGTAGCACAGATACGCAGTATTTT | CASSPGGSTDTQYF | TRBJ2-3 | TRBD2 | . | TRBV9
TGTGCCAGCGACACCTCCCTATTCTTC | CASDTSLFF | TRBJ2-1 | . | once | TRBV7-9
TGTGCCAGCAGCCCTGCCAGCGGGAGTCAGAATGAGCAGTTCTTC | CASSPASGSQNEQFF | TRBJ2-1 | TRBD2 | . | TRBV11-2
TGTGCCAGCAGCTTAGGACCCGGACAGGGCCCCTCCAACTATGGCTACACCTTC | CASSLGPGQGPSNYGYTF | TRBJ1-2 | TRBD1 | . | TRBV11-2
TGTGCCAGCAGCACCGTAGACAGGCCCTACGAGCAGTACTTC | CASSTVDRPYEQYF | TRBJ2-7 | . | . | TRBV5-5
TGTGCCAGCAGCTTGGGACAGGGACCGAATGAGCAGTTCTTC | CASSLGQGPNEQFF | TRBJ2-1 | TRBD1 | . | TRBV7-3
TGTGCCTGGAGTAACCTTGGCCAAGGCACAGATACGCAGTATTTT | CAWSNLGQGTDTQYF | TRBJ2-3 | . | . | TRBV30
TGTGCCAGCAGCCCGGACCCCGTTTGGTCCCCAGCTGAAGCTTTCTTT | CASSPDPVWSPAEAFF | TRBJ1-1 | . | . | TRBV7-3
TGCGCCAGCAGCCTTACAGGGAATCAGCCCCAGCATTTT | CASSLTGNQPQHF | TRBJ1-5 | . | . | TRBV4-1
TGTGCCAGCAGCTTAGATCAGGCAGGGGCGATAGCAACTAATGAAAAACTGTTTTTT | CASSLDQAGAIATNEKLFF | TRBJ1-4 | . | . | TRBV11-2
TGTGCCAGCAGCTTGGGACAGAACTACGAGCAGTACTTC | CASSLGQNYEQYF | TRBJ2-7 | . | . | TRBV5-5
TGTGCCAGCAGTTACCTTGGGACTGGGGGTACCGGGGAGCTGTTTTTT | CASSYLGTGGTGELFF | TRBJ2-2 | . | . | TRBV6-6
TGTGCCAGCAGCGAGGGACAGGGAGCCTACGAGCAGTACTTC | CASSEGQGAYEQYF | TRBJ2-7 | TRBD1 | once | TRBV9
TGTGCCAGCAGCCCCGACCCATACGAGCAGTACTTC | CASSPDPYEQYF | TRBJ2-7 | . | . | TRBV7-2
TGTGCCAGCAGCTTAGATCTAAGTGAGCAGTTCTTC | CASSLDLSEQFF | TRBJ2-1 | . | . | TRBV11-2
TGTGCCAGCAGCGCCTCCCGGGAACCCGGCACAGATACGCAGTATTTT | CASSASREPGTDTQYF | TRBJ2-3 | . | . | TRBV7-9
TGTGCCAGCTCACCACCCGACTGGATATCCTACAATGAGCAGTTCTTC | CASSPPDWISYNEQFF | TRBJ2-1 | . | . | TRBV18
TGTGCCAGCAGCGGAACAGGGACCGTAGATCAGCCCCAGCATTTT | CASSGTGTVDQPQHF | TRBJ1-5 | . | many | TRBV9
TGTGCCAGCAGCCCACAGGGGTACGAGCAGTACTTC | CASSPQGYEQYF | TRBJ2-7 | TRBD1 | few | TRBV28
TGCAGCGTTGAGCGGGGGCCCTACGAGCAGTACTTC | CSVERGPYEQYF | TRBJ2-7 | . | few | TRBV29-1
TGTGCCAGCAGTTTAGAGGGATTCTACTACGAGCAGTACTTC | CASSLEGFYYEQYF | TRBJ2-7 | . | once | TRBV28
TGCGCCAGCAGCCAAGCGGGACAGGGGAACAATGAGCAGTTCTTC | CASSQAGQGNNEQFF | TRBJ2-1 | TRBD1 | . | TRBV4-1
TGTGCCAGCACCTCTTGGGACACGGACTATACAGACAGCAATGAGCAGTTCTTC | CASTSWDTDYTDSNEQFF | TRBJ2-1 | . | . | TRBV13
TGCGCCAGCAGCTTTTGGGAGCCTGGGGCCAACGTCCTGACTTTC | CASSFWEPGANVLTF | TRBJ2-6 | . | . | TRBV5-1
TGTGCCAGCAGCTTGGCCCAGTACAATGAGCAGTTCTTC | CASSLAQYNEQFF | TRBJ2-1 | . | . | TRBV5-6
TGTGCCAGCAGCTTATGGCAGGACACCGGGGAGCTGTTTTTT | CASSLWQDTGELFF | TRBJ2-2 | . | . | TRBV21-1
TGTGCCAGCAGTGTTATGGGACAGGCGGGGTCGGAGACCCAGTACTTC | CASSVMGQAGSETQYF | TRBJ2-5 | TRBD1 | . | TRBV2
TGTGCCACCAGCAGAGAACCCCCCGGACGGGCGGAAAAACTGTTTTTT | CATSREPPGRAEKLFF | TRBJ1-4 | . | . | TRBV15
TGCAGCGTCCCGAAAAGCGGGGACTACAATGAGCAGTTCTTC | CSVPKSGDYNEQFF | TRBJ2-1 | TRBD2 | . | TRBV29-1
TGCGCCAGCAGTAGTTTCCGGGACGAATACAATGAGCAGTTCTTC | CASSSFRDEYNEQFF | TRBJ2-1 | . | . | TRBV5-1
TGCGCCAGCAGCCAGCAGGCGAGGGAGACCCAGTACTTC | CASSQQARETQYF | TRBJ2-5 | . | . | TRBV4-1
TGTGCCAGCAGTTTATGGGACAGGGGGGTTAATGAAAAACTGTTTTTT | CASSLWDRGVNEKLFF | TRBJ1-4 | TRBD1 | . | TRBV28
TGTGCCAGCAGCACCAATCGGGCTTCAGGGACTGAAGCTTTCTTT | CASSTNRASGTEAFF | TRBJ1-1 | . | once | TRBV13
TGTGCCAGCAGCCCTGATAGCGGGAGGGGAACAGATACGCAGTATTTT | CASSPDSGRGTDTQYF | TRBJ2-3 | TRBD2 | . | TRBV11-2
TGTGCCAGCAGTCTCAATCTAGGACCGGTCTACGAGCAGTACTTC | CASSLNLGPVYEQYF | TRBJ2-7 | . | . | TRBV27
TGCGCCAGCAGCCCGGCCCTGGCTAGCGGGAGGGTCCCCTTTTACAATGAGCAGTTCTTC | CASSPALASGRVPFYNEQFF | TRBJ2-1 | TRBD2 | . | TRBV4-1
TGTGCCAGCAGCTTTCTCGCAGGATCGAACACTGAAGCTTTCTTT | CASSFLAGSNTEAFF | TRBJ1-1 | . | . | TRBV7-2
TGTGCCACCAGCAGAGGAGCGGGAGCTATCTACGAGCAGTACTTC | CATSRGAGAIYEQYF | TRBJ2-7 | TRBD2 | . | TRBV15
TGCGCCAGCAGCCAACCCGGGGCCGAATGGAGCTATGGCTACACCTTC | CASSQPGAEWSYGYTF | TRBJ1-2 | . | . | TRBV4-1
TGTGCCAGCAGCTACCGGGACCTACCTTACGAGCAGTACTTC | CASSYRDLPYEQYF | TRBJ2-7 | . | . | TRBV7-9
TGTGCCAGCAGCTCTACTAGCGGGAGCATCTACGAGCAGTACTTC | CASSSTSGSIYEQYF | TRBJ2-7 | TRBD2 | . | TRBV28